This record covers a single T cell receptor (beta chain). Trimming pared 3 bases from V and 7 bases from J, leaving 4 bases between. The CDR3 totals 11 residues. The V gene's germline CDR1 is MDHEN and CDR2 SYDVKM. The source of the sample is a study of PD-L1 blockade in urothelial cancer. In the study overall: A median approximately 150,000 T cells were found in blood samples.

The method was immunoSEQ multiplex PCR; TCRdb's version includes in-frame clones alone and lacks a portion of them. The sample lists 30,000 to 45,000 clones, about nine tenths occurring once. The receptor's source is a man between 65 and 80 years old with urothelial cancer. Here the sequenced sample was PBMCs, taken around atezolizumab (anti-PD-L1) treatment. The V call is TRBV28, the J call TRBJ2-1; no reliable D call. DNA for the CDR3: TGTGCCAGCAGTTTTTATAATGAGCAGTTCTTC. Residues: CASSFYNEQFF.